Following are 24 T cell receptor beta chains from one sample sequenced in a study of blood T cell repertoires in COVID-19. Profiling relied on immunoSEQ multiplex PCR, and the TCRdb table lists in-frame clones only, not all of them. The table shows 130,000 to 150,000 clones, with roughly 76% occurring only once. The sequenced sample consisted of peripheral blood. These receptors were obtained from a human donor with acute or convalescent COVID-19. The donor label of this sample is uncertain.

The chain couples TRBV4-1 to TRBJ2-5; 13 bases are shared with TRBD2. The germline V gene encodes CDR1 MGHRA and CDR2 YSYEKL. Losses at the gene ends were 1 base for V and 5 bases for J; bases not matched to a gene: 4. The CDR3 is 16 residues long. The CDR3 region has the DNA TGCGCCAGCAGCCAAGGACTAGCGGGGGGCTGGGAGACCCAGTACTTC. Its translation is CASSQGLAGGWETQYF.

CDR3 nucleotides: TGTGCCAGCAGGGGTGCCGGACAGAACACTGAAGCTTTCTTT. It codes for CASRGAGQNTEAFF. The chain combines TRBV27 with TRBJ1-1, with a weak D call TRBD1 (5 bases). Germline loops: CDR1 MNHEY, CDR2 SMNVEV (reference sequence). Trimming shortened V by 6 bases and J by 1 base, and 12 bases separated the two germline ends. The CDR3 has 14 residues.

The CDR3 loop reads CASSETGGKKGGSPLHF. The CDR3 DNA sequence: TGTGCCAGCAGTGAAACAGGGGGCAAGAAGGGTGGCTCACCCCTCCACTTT. The chain carries TRBV27 and TRBJ1-6; 9 positions match TRBD1. This CDR3 region has 17 residues. Germline CDR1 MNHEY, CDR2 SMNVEV (reference sequence). V trimming: 5 bases; J trimming: 10 bases; junction bases outside the gene matches: 15.

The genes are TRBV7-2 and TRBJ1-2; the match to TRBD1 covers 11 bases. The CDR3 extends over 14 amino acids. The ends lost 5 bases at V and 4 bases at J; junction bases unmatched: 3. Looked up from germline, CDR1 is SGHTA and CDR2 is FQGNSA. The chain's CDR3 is CASSPGQGGYGYTF. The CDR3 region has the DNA TGTGCCAGCAGCCCGGGACAGGGGGGCTATGGCTACACCTTC.

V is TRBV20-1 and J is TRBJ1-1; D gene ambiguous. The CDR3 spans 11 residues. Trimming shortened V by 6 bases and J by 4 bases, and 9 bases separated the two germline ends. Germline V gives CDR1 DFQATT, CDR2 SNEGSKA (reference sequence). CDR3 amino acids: CSAWKRTEAFF. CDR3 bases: TGCAGTGCCTGGAAGCGCACTGAAGCTTTCTTT.

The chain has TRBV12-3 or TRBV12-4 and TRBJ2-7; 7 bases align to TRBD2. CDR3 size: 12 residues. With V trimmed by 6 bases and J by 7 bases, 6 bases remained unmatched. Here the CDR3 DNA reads TGTGCCAGCAGCTTGGGGGGGGAGGAGCAGTACGTC. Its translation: CASSLGGEEQYV.

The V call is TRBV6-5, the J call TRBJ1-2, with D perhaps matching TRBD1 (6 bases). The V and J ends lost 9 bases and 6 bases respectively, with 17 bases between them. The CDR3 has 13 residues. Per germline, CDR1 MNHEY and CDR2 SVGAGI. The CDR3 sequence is CASYREGWHGYTF. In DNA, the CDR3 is TGTGCCAGTTACAGGGAGGGGTGGCATGGCTACACCTTC.

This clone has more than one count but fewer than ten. The CDR3 spells CASSPETLSRGTIYF. The CDR3 nucleotides read TGTGCCAGCAGCCCTGAGACACTCTCTAGGGGCACCATATATTTT. The chain links TRBV3-1 (or the pseudogene TRBV3-2) to TRBJ1-3, with D perhaps TRBD1 (5 bases). V gave up 4 bases and J gave up 9 bases, with 19 bases separating them. The CDR3 contains 15 residues. Germline CDR1 LGHDT, CDR2 YNNKEL (reference sequence).

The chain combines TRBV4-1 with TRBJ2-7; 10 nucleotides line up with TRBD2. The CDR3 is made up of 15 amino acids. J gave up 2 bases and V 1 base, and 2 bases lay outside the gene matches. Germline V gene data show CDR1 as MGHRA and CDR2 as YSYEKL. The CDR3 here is CASSQASGGAYEQYF. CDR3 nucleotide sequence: TGCGCCAGCAGCCAAGCAAGCGGGGGGGCCTACGAGCAGTACTTC.

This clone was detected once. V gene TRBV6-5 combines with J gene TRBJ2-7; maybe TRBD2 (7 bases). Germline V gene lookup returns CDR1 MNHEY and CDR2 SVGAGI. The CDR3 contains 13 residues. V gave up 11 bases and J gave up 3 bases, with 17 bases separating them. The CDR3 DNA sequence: TGTGCCTCCTCACGGGGGGCTTACTACGAGCAGTACTTC. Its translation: CASSRGAYYEQYF.

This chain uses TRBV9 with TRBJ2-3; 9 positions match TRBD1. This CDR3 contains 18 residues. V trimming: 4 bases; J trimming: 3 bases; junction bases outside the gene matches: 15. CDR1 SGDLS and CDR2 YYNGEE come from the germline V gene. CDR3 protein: CASSPLARTGERTDTQYF. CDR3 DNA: TGTGCCAGCAGCCCCCTGGCAAGGACAGGGGAACGTACAGATACGCAGTATTTT. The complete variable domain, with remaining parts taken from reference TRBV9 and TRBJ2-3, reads DSGVTQTPKHLITATGQRVTLRCSPRSGDLSVYWYQQSLDQGLQFLIQYYNGEERAKGNILERFSAQQFPDLHSELNLSSLELGDSALYFCASSPLARTGERTDTQYFGPGTRLTVL.

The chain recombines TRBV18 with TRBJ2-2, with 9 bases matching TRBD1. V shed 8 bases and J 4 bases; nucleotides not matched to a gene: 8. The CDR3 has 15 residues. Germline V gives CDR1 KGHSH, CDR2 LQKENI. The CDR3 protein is CASAERTGATGELFF. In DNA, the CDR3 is TGTGCCAGCGCCGAAAGGACAGGGGCCACCGGGGAGCTGTTTTTT.

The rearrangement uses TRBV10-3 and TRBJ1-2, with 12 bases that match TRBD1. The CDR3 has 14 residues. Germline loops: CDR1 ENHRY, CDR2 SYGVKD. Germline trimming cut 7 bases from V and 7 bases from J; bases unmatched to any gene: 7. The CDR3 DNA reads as TGTGCCATCACAGCGGGACAGGGGGCGTCTGGCTACACCTTC. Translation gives CAITAGQGASGYTF.

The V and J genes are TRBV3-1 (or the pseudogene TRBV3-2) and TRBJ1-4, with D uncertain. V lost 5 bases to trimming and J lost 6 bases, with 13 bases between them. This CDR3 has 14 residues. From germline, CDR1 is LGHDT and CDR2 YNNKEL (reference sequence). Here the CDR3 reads CASSSRGAHEKLFF. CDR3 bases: TGTGCCAGCAGCTCCCGTGGAGCCCATGAAAAACTGTTTTTT.

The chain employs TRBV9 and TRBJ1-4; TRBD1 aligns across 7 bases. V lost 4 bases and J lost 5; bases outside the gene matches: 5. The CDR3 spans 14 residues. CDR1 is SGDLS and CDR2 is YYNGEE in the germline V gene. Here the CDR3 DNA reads TGTGCCAGCAGCCTGGACAGGAGGAATGAAAAACTGTTTTTT. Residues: CASSLDRRNEKLFF.

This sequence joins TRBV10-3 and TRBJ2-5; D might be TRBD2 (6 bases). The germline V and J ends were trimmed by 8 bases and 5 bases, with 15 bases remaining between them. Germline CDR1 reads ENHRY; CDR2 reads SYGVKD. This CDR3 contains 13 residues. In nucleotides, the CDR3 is TGTGCCATCGCAGCTAGCCGGGGGGAGACCCAGTACTTC. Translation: CAIAASRGETQYF.

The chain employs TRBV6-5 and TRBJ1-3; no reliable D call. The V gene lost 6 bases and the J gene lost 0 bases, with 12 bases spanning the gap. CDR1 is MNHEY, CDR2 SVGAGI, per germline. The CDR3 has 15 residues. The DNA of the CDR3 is TGTGCCAGCAGCCCCGAGACTCCCTCTGGAAACACCATATATTTT. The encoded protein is CASSPETPSGNTIYF.

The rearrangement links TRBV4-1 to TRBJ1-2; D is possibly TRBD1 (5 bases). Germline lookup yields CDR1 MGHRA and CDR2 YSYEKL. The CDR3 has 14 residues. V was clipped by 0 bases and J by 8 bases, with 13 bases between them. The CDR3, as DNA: TGCGCCAGCAGCCAAGAAAGGGGCCTCCTAGGCTACACCTTC. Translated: CASSQERGLLGYTF.

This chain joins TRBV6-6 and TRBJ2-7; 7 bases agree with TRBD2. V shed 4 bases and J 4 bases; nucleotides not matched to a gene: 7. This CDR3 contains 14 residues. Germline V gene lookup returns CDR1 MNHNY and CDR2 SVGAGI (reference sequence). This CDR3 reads CASSWEGTSYEQYF. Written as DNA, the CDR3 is TGTGCCAGCAGTTGGGAGGGAACGTCGTACGAGCAGTACTTC.

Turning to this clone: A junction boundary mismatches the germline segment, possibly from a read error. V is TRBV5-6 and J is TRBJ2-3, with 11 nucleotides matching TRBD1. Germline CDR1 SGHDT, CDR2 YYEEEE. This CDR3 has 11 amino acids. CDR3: CASSSGQGEFF. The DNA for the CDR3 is TGTGCCAGCAGCTCGGGACAGGGGGAATTTTTT.

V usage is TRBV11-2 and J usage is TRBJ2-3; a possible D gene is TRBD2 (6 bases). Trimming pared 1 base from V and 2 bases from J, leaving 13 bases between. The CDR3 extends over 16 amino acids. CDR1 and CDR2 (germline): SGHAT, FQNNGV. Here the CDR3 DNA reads TGTGCCAGCAGCTTAGTCTCCCAGCGGGTCACAGATACGCAGTATTTT. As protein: CASSLVSQRVTDTQYF.

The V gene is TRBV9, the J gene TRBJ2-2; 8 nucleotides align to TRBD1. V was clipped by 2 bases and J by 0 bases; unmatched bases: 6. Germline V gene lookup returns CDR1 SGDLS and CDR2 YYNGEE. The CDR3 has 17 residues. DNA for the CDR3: TGTGCCAGCAGCGTGGATAGGGACAGGCCGAACACCGGGGAGCTGTTTTTT. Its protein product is CASSVDRDRPNTGELFF.

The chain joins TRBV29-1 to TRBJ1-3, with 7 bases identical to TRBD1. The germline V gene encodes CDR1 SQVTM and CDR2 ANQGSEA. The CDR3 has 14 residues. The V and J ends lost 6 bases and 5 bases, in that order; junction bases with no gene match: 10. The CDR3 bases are TGCAGCGTCGTGAACCAGGGGGACAGAAACACCATATATTTT. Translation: CSVVNQGDRNTIYF.

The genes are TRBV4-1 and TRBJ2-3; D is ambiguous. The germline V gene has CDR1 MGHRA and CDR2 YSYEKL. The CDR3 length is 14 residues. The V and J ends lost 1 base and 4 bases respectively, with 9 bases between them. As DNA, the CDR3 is TGCGCCAGCAGCCAAGGGGTGGGCCCAGATACGCAGTATTTT. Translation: CASSQGVGPDTQYF.